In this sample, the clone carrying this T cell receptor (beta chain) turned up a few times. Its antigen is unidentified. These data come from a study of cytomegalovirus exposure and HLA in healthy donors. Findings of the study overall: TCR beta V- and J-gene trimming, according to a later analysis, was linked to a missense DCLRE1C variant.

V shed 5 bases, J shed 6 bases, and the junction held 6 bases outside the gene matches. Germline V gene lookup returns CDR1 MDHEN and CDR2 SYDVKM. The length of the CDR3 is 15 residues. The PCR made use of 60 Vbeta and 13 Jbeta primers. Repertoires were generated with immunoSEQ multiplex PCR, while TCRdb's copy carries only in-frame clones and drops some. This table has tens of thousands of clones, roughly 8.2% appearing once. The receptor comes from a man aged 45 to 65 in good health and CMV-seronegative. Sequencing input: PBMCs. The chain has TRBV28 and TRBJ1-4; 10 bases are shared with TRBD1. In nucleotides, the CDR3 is TGTGCCAGCAGTCCCTTGACAGGGGGCCATGAAAAACTGTTTTTT. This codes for CASSPLTGGHEKLFF.